The next 21 T cell receptor beta chains were all read from a single sample in a study of molecular identifiers for immune sequencing clone quantification. TCRdb recomputed calls from the PCR reads with MiXCR, one row per CDR3 protein. The sample has about 100,000 distinct CDR3 sequences; 36% are singletons. Sequenced input: naive CD8+ T cells from blood, with Jurkat cell RNA spiked in. Subset defined: FACS-sorted CD8+CD4-CCR7+CD45RA+ naive T cells. These receptors were collected from a human donor in good health. Some libraries in this study had Jurkat cell RNA spiked in.

The chain combines TRBV4-3 with TRBJ2-7; 9 positions agree with TRBD1. The germline CDR1 and CDR2 sequences are LGHNA and YSLEER. With 3 bases clipped from V and 4 bases from J, the junction kept 7 bases outside the gene matches. The CDR3 is made up of 15 amino acids. CDR3 residues: CASSHRQGVVYEQYF. The CDR3 DNA reads TGCGCCAGCAGCCACCGACAGGGGGTGGTTTACGAGCAGTACTTC.

This clonotype was picked up many times. The V gene is TRBV5-6, the J gene TRBJ2-3; TRBD2 might be the D (5 bases). V was pared by 4 bases and J by 2 bases, with 14 bases between. The CDR3 extends over 15 amino acids. Germline loops: CDR1 SGHDT, CDR2 YYEEEE. The CDR3 nucleotides read TGTGCCAGCAGCCTCGGACTTCCCTCCACAGATACGCAGTATTTT. As protein: CASSLGLPSTDTQYF.

The table lists this clonotype with many counts. The rearrangement uses TRBV7-9 and TRBJ2-1; a weak D match, TRBD2 (5 bases). CDR1 is SEHNR, CDR2 FQNEAQ, per germline (reference sequence). This CDR3 comprises 11 residues. V gave up 6 bases and J gave up 8 bases, with 8 bases separating them. The CDR3 nucleotides read TGTGCCAGCAGGGTCGGGGATGAGCAGTTCTTC. This gives the protein CASRVGDEQFF.

The chain is built from TRBV5-1 and TRBJ1-2; 12 bases fit TRBD1. Germline V gene sequence: CDR1 SGHRS, CDR2 YFSETQ. The CDR3 sequence is 17 residues long. The trim removed 3 bases at V and 3 bases at J, leaving 9 bases unmatched. DNA of the CDR3: TGCGCCAGCAGCTCTCCGGGACAGGGGGCTAGTTACTATGGCTACACCTTC. Its protein is CASSSPGQGASYYGYTF.

This clonotype was detected only a few times. The rearrangement uses TRBV15 and TRBJ2-5; D possibly corresponds to TRBD2 (6 bases). Trimming took 1 base from V and 5 from J, leaving 11 bases between them. The V gene's germline CDR1 is LNHNV and CDR2 YYDKDF (reference sequence). The CDR3 has 14 amino acids. CDR3 in DNA: TGTGCCACCAGCAGAGCTAGCGCCCTGGAGACCCAGTACTTC. It encodes CATSRASALETQYF.

Concerning this clonotype: A read error may be the cause here, since a much bigger clone is one base away. The chain links TRBV20-1 to TRBJ2-7, with 10 bases aligning to TRBD2. Germline-derived CDR1 and CDR2 are DFQATT and SNEGSKA (reference sequence). The CDR3 loop spans 15 amino acids. As DNA, the CDR3 is TGCAGAGCTAGTGGTGCTAGCGGGAGCGTCCACGAGCAGTACTTC. Translating gives CRASGASGSVHEQYF.

As concerns this clonotype: This could be a read error, since a much larger clone is one nucleotide away. The CDR3 is CASRGLGGALYERYF. CDR3 DNA: TGTGCCAGCAGGGGCCTGGGGGGAGCCCTCTACGAGCGGTACTTC. The chain employs TRBV28 and TRBJ2-7, with D perhaps TRBD2 (6 bases). Germline V gives CDR1 MDHEN, CDR2 SYDVKM. The CDR3 spans 15 residues.

The V call is TRBV20-1, the J call TRBJ2-7; 9 bases agree with TRBD2. The germline gives CDR1 DFQATT, CDR2 SNEGSKA (reference sequence). The junction had 7 bases not matched to a gene; V was cut back by 5 bases and J by 2 bases. The CDR3 sequence is 14 residues long. This chain's CDR3 is CSAVSLAGPYEQYF. The CDR3 DNA is TGCAGTGCTGTCAGCCTAGCGGGACCCTACGAGCAGTACTTC.

In this sample, this clonotype turned up a few times. The CDR3 protein is CSGSSGIIGELFF. In nucleotides, the CDR3 is TGCAGTGGCTCTAGCGGGATCATCGGGGAGCTGTTTTTT. The chain is built from TRBV20-1 and TRBJ2-2; the match to TRBD2 covers 9 bases. Losses at the gene ends were 7 bases for V and 7 bases for J; bases not matched to a gene: 7. CDR1 is DFQATT, CDR2 SNEGSKA, per germline (reference sequence). The CDR3 is made up of 13 amino acids.

The V gene is TRBV20-1, the J gene TRBJ2-3, with 12 bases fitting TRBD2. The CDR3 loop spans 15 amino acids. From germline, CDR1 is DFQATT and CDR2 SNEGSKA (reference sequence). The V and J ends lost 5 bases and 5 bases, in that order; junction bases with no gene match: 8. CDR3: CSAFRTSGVVDTQYF. The CDR3 coding sequence is TGCAGTGCTTTTCGGACTAGCGGGGTCGTAGATACGCAGTATTTT.

V and J are TRBV9 and TRBJ2-1, with TRBD2 matching 11 bases. J gave up 7 bases and V 2 bases, and 8 bases lay outside the gene matches. There are 16 residues in the CDR3. CDR1 is SGDLS, CDR2 YYNGEE, per germline. The CDR3 DNA reads TGTGCCAGCAGCGTGGCCACTAGCGGGAGCTGGAATGAGCAGTTCTTC. Translation: CASSVATSGSWNEQFF.

The chain links TRBV28 to TRBJ2-2; D gene uncertain. Trimming removed 7 bases at V and 2 bases at J, with 14 bases between. The CDR3 contains 15 residues. CDR1 is MDHEN and CDR2 is SYDVKM in the germline V gene. This chain's CDR3 is CASTPRLSNTGELFF. In DNA form, the CDR3 reads TGTGCCAGCACCCCCAGGTTAAGTAACACCGGGGAGCTGTTTTTT.

The J gene is TRBJ2-7, the V gene TRBV14, with unresolved D. This CDR3 is 16 amino acids long. Germline loops: CDR1 SGHDN, CDR2 FVKESK. The germline V and J ends were trimmed by 0 bases and 4 bases, with 16 bases remaining between them. The CDR3 here is CASSQDRRDMKYEQYF. The CDR3 coding sequence is TGTGCCAGCAGCCAAGATCGACGCGACATGAAGTACGAGCAGTACTTC. Full variable domain (missing parts from reference TRBV14 and TRBJ2-7): EAGVTQFPSHSVIEKGQTVTLRCDPISGHDNLYWYRRVMGKEIKFLLHFVKESKQDESGMPNNRFLAERTGGTYSTLKVQPAELEDSGVYFCASSQDRRDMKYEQYFGPGTRLTVT.

The chain couples TRBV11-2 to TRBJ2-3; maybe TRBD1 (8 bases). Per germline, CDR1 SGHAT and CDR2 FQNNGV. The CDR3 totals 16 residues. Trimming shortened V by 6 bases and J by 0 bases, and 16 bases separated the two germline ends. The CDR3 nucleotides are TGTGCCAGCAGACCAACAGGGGGGGTTAGCACAGATACGCAGTATTTT. As protein: CASRPTGGVSTDTQYF.

Regarding this clonotype: A clone one base away is much larger, so this may be a read error. This chain connects TRBV6-5 to TRBJ1-3, with D hard to call. V was pared by 9 bases and J by 9 bases, with 18 bases between. Germline loops: CDR1 MNHEY, CDR2 SVGAGI. CDR3 length: 13 residues. CDR3 coding DNA: TGTGCCAGTTGCCGGATCATAGCCCGCACCATATATTTT. Translating it yields CASCRIIARTIYF.

Remarks on this clonotype: At one end the junction does not follow the germline gene, possibly because of a read error. The chain carries TRBV27 and TRBJ1-5; TRBD1 matches at 7 bases. Germline CDR1 and CDR2: MNHEY and SMNVEV (reference sequence). The CDR3 length is 15 residues. The CDR3 here is CAGSPLSTGLQPQHF. DNA of the CDR3: TGTGCCGGCAGTCCGCTATCGACAGGGCTTCAGCCCCAGCATTTT.

This clonotype was observed many times. The CDR3 region is CASSLWRSSSYEQYF. The CDR3 DNA is TGTGCCAGCAGTTTATGGCGGAGCAGCTCCTACGAGCAGTACTTC. The chain links TRBV28 to TRBJ2-7, with D unclear. Germline-derived CDR1 and CDR2 are MDHEN and SYDVKM. The CDR3 consists of 15 residues. V was clipped by 0 bases and J by 0 bases, with 9 bases between them.

With regard to this clonotype: This may be a read error, as it is one base from a much larger clone. V usage is TRBV11-2 and J usage is TRBJ2-3, with 12 bases fitting TRBD2. After removal of 5 bases from V and 2 bases from J, the junction contained 5 bases not matched to a gene. The CDR3 is made up of 16 amino acids. CDR1 is SGHAT, CDR2 FQNNGV, per germline. The CDR3 sequence: CASSGGLAGYTDTQYF. In nucleotides, the CDR3 is TGTGCCAGCAGCGGGGGACTAGCGGGTTACACAGATACGCAGTATTTT.

The sample holds a few counts of this clonotype. CDR3 protein: CASSVGGNNEKLFF. The CDR3 DNA follows: TGTGCCAGCAGCGTTGGCGGAAATAATGAAAAACTGTTTTTT. The chain couples TRBV9 to TRBJ1-4; unclear D gene. CDR1 is SGDLS and CDR2 is YYNGEE in the germline V gene. The CDR3 is 14 residues long. V dropped 2 bases and J dropped 4 bases, with 9 bases sitting between them.

The J gene is TRBJ2-1, the V gene TRBV3-1, with unresolved D. Per the germline V gene, CDR1 is LGHDT and CDR2 is YNNKEL (reference sequence). The ends were cut back, 0 bases at V and 2 bases at J, with 8 bases in the middle. The length of the CDR3 is 15 residues. The CDR3 DNA is TGTGCCAGCAGCCAAGAGCACGGTCCCTACAATGAGCAGTTCTTC. Translation: CASSQEHGPYNEQFF.

This clonotype came up many times. J is TRBJ2-7 and V is TRBV5-1; 8 nucleotides match TRBD1. Per the germline V gene, CDR1 is SGHRS and CDR2 is YFSETQ. V lost 3 bases to trimming and J lost 5 bases; unmatched junction nucleotides: 4. The CDR3 sequence is 13 residues long. For the CDR3, the DNA is TGCGCCAGCAGCTGGAAGGACAGGGACGAGCAGTACTTC. Its translation is CASSWKDRDEQYF.